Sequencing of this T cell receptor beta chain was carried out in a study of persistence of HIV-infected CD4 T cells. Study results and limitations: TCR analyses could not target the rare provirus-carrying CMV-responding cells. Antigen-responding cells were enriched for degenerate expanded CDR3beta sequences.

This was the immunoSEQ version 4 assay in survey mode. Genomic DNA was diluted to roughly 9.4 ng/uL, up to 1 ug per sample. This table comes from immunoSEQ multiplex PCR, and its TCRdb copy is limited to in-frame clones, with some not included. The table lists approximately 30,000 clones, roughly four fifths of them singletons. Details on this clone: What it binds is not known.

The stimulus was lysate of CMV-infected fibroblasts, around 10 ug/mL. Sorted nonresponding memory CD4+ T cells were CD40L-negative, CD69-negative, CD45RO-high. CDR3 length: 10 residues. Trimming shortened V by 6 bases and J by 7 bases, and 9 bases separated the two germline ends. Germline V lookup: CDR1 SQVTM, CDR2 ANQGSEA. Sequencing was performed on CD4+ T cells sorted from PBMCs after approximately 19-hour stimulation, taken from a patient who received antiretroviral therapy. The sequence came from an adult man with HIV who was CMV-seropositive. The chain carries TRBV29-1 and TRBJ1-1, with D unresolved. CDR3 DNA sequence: TGCAGCGTGAAGAGAAGTGAAGCTTTCTTT. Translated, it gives CSVKRSEAFF. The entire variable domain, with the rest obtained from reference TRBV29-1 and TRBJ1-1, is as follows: SAVISQKPSRDICQRGTSLTIQCQVDSQVTMMFWYRQQPGQSLTLIATANQGSEATYESGFVIDKFPISRPNLTFSTLTVSNMSPEDSSIYLCSVKRSEAFFGQGTRLTVV.